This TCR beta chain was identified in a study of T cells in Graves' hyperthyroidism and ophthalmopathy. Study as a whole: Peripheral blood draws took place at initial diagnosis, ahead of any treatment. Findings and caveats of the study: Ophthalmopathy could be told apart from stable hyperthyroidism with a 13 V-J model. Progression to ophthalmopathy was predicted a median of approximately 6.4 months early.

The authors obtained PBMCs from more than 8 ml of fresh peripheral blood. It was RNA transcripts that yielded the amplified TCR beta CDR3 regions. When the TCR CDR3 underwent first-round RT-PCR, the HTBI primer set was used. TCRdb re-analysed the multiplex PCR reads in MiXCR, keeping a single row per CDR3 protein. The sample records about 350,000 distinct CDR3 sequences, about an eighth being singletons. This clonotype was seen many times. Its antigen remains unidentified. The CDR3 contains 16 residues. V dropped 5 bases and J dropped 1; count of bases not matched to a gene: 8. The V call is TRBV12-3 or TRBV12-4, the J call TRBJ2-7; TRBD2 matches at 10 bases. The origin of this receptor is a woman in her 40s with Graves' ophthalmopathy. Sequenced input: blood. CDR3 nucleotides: TGTGCCAGCAGTCCAGAACTAGCGGGGCTTTCCTACGAGCAGTACTTC. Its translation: CASSPELAGLSYEQYF.